This T cell receptor (beta chain) emerged from a study of vaccination and CD4 T cells after COVID-19. About the research overall: There were six male and four female convalescents, and two of them were Hispanic.

Treatment described: roughly 11-day PBMC culture with coronavirus spike peptide pools or control peptides (ViraFEST assay). The Oncomine TCR Beta short-read assay sequenced DNA from cultured CD4+ T cells. From CD4+ T cells that had been cultured, genomic DNA was extracted. TCRdb processed the PCR reads anew with MiXCR; each CDR3 protein has one entry. The sample lists around 18,000 distinct CDR3 sequences, 36% seen once, with roughly 20% in the top ten. The CDR3 contains 15 residues. V was cut by 2 bases and J by 1 base, with 14 bases left in between. CDR1 is DFQATT, CDR2 SNEGSKA, per germline (reference sequence). This clonotype was observed a single time. The antigen remains unidentified. With a much larger clone just one base away, this may be a read error. This CDR3 is missing its conserved last phenylalanine or tryptophan, likely due to a read error.

The sequenced sample was CD4+ T cells from blood, cultured in vitro, obtained before SARS-CoV-2 vaccination. The genes are TRBV20-1 and TRBJ2-5, with D maybe TRBD2 (5 bases). The TCR comes from a human donor who received a COVID-19 vaccine. CDR3 residues: CSARHARETQETQYY. The DNA for the CDR3 is TGCAGTGCTAGACACGCCCGGGAAACCCAAGAGACCCAGTACTAC.